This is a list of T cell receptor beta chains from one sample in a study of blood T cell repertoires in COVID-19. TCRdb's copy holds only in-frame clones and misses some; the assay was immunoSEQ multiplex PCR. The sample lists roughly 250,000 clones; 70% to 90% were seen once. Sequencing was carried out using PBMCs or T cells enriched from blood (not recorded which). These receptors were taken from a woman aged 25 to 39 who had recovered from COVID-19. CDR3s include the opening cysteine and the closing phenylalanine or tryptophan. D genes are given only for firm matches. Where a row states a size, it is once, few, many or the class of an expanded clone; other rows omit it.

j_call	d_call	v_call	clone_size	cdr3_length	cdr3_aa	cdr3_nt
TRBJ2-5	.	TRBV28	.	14	CASSYFSRQETQYF	TGTGCCAGCAGTTATTTTAGCAGACAAGAGACCCAGTACTTC
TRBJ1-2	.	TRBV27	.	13	CASSFSRGYGYTF	TGTGCCAGCAGTTTCTCAAGGGGCTATGGCTACACCTTC
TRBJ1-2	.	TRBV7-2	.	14	CASSFNQGDYGYTF	TGTGCCAGCAGCTTTAATCAGGGTGACTATGGCTACACCTTC
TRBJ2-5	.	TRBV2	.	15	CASRGQAMFKETQYF	TGTGCCAGCAGGGGGCAAGCAATGTTTAAAGAGACCCAGTACTTC
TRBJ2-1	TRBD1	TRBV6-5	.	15	CASSYSRDRANEQFF	TGTGCCAGCAGTTACTCGAGGGACAGGGCTAATGAGCAGTTCTTC
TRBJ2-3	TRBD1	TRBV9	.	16	CASSASGQGAQGTQYF	TGTGCCAGCAGCGCTTCGGGACAGGGTGCACAGGGTACGCAGTATTTT
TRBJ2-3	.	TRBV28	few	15	CASSPRGSSTDTQYF	TGTGCCAGCAGTCCAAGGGGCTCTAGCACAGATACGCAGTATTTT
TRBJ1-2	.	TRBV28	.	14	CASSSFWRGGSYTF	TGTGCCAGCAGTTCATTCTGGAGGGGGGGAAGCTACACCTTC
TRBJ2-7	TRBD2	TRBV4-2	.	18	CASSSLPQTSGRVHEQYF	TGTGCCAGCAGCTCTCTTCCTCAAACTAGCGGGAGGGTCCACGAGCAGTACTTC
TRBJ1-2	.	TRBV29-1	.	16	CSVEARQASSNYGYTF	TGCAGCGTTGAAGCTCGACAGGCCAGCTCTAACTATGGCTACACCTTC
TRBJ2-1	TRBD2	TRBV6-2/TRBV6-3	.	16	CASSSIAGAVRNEQFF	TGTGCCAGCAGTTCCATAGCGGGAGCTGTTAGGAATGAGCAGTTCTTC
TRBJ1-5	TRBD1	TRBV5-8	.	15	CASSSRDRGHQPQHF	TGTGCCAGCAGCTCGCGGGACAGGGGACACCAGCCCCAGCATTTT
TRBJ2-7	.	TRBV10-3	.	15	CAIKAEQGYSYEQYF	TGTGCCATCAAGGCCGAACAGGGCTACTCCTACGAGCAGTACTTC
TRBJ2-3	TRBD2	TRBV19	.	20	CASSISETSDSLGVTDTQYF	TGTGCCAGTAGTATTTCGGAGACTAGCGACTCCCTAGGGGTCACAGATACGCAGTATTTT
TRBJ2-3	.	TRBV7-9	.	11	CASKTPDTQYF	TGTGCCAGCAAGACACCGGATACGCAGTATTTT
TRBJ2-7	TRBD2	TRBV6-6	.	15	CASSTSGTSKGEQYF	TGTGCCAGCAGCACCTCAGGGACTAGCAAGGGCGAGCAGTACTTC
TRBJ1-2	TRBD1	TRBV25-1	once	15	CASSESGQGRLGYTF	TGTGCCAGCAGTGAATCGGGACAGGGAAGGTTAGGCTACACCTTC
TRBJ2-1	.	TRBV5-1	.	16	CASSLQPPNRYNEQFF	TGCGCCAGCAGCTTACAACCCCCGAACAGGTACAATGAGCAGTTCTTC
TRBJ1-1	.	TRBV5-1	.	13	CASSLGGAFGAFF	TGCGCCAGCAGCTTGGGGGGAGCGTTCGGAGCTTTCTTT
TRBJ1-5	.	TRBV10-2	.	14	CASSFTGKVQPQHF	TGCGCCAGTTCTTTTACAGGGAAAGTCCAGCCCCAGCATTTT
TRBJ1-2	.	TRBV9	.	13	CASSADRRQIYTF	TGTGCCAGCAGCGCTGACAGGCGGCAGATCTACACCTTC